This T cell receptor (beta chain) comes out of a study of blood T cell repertoires in COVID-19. Looking at the study overall: Acute-phase and convalescent COVID-19 samples originated in the United States, Italy and Spain. The analysed material was cDNA or gDNA that came from T cells, B-cell-depleted T cells, or PBMCs.

The ends were cut back, 6 bases at V and 6 bases at J, with 20 bases in the middle. From germline, CDR1 is MNHEY and CDR2 SVGEGT. This CDR3 contains 15 residues. Source study methods: Quantification of nucleated cells was approximated via reference gene primer amplification. Using immunoSEQ multiplex PCR, the repertoire was profiled, and TCRdb retains in-frame clones only, with some absent. The DNA gave D and trimming, while V, J and clone size come from that table. The sample yields roughly 340,000 clones, about 90% seen once. The receptor was isolated from a young woman who had recovered from COVID-19. This chain joins TRBV6-2 or TRBV6-3 and TRBJ1-1, with D maybe TRBD1 (5 bases). Sequenced input: peripheral blood. CDR3 sequence: CASRPIDSLGPEAFF. For the CDR3, the DNA is TGTGCCAGCAGACCTATTGACAGCTTAGGCCCTGAAGCTTTCTTT.